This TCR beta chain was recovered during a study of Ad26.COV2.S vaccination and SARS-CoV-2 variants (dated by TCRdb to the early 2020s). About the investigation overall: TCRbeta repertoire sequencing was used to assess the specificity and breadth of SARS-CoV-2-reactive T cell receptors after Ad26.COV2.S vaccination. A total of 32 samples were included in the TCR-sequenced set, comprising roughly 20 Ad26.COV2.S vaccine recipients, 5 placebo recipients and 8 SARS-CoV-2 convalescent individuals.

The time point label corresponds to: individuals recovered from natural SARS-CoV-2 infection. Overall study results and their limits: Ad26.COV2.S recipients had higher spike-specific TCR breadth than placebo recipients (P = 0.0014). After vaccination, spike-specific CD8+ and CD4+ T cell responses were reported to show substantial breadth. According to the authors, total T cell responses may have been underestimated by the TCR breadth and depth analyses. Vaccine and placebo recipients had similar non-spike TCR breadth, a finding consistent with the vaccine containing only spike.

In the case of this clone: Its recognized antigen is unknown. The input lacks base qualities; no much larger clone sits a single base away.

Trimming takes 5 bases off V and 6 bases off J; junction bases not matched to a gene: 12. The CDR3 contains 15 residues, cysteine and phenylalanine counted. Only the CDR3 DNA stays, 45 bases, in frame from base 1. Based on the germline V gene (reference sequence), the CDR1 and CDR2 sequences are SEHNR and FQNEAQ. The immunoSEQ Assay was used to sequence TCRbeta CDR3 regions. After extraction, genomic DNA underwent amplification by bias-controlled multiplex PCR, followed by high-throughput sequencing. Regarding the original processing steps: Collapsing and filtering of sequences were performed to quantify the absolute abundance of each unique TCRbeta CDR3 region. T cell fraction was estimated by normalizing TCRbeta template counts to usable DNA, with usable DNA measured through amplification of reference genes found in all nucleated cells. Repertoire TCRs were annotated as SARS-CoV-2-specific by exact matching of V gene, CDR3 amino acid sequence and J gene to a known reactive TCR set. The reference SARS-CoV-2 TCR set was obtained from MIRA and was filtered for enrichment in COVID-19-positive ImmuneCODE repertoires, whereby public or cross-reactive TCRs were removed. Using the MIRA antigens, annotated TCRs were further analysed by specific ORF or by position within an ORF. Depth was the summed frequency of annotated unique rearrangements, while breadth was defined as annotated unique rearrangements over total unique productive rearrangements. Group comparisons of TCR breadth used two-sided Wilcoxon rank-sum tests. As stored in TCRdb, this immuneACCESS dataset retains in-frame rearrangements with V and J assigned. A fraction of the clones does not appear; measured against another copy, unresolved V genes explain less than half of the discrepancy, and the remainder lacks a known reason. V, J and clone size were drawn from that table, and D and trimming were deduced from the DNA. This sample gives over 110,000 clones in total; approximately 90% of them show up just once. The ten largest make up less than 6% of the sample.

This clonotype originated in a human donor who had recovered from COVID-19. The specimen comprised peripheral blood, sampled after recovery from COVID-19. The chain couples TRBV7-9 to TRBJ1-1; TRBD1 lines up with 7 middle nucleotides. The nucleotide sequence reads TGTGCCAGCAGCGCCCGACAGGGTTCTAAGGCTGAAGCTTTCTTT. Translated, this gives CASSARQGSKAEAFF.